The rows below give T cell receptor beta chains drawn from one sample of a study of OX40 agonist ivuxolimab in advanced cancers. The repertoire was sequenced with immunoSEQ multiplex PCR; TCRdb's copy has only in-frame clones and lacks some. The data show 40,000 to 55,000 clones, with about 93% seen just once and around 26% held by the top ten. Sequencing was performed on CD4+ or CD8+ T cells sorted from blood, taken in a trial of the OX40 agonist ivuxolimab. These receptors all come from an adult with an advanced solid tumor such as melanoma, head and neck, liver or kidney cancer. Each CDR3 is given with its conserved first and last residue. Only part of the rows carry a size: once, few, many, or a class if the clone is expanded.

j_call,clone_size,v_call,cdr3_aa
TRBJ1-1,once,TRBV7-2,CASSPDRGANTEAFF
TRBJ1-5,NA,TRBV9,CASSATGGVQPQHF
TRBJ2-1,NA,TRBV7-9,CASSPPGQFYNEQFF
TRBJ2-7,NA,TRBV5-6,CASSLATYEQYF
TRBJ2-2,NA,TRBV27,CASRQGQGINTGELFF
TRBJ2-6,NA,TRBV5-8,CASSGGVWANVLTF
TRBJ2-6,once,TRBV28,CASSRDVLSGANVLTF
TRBJ2-7,NA,TRBV5-6,CASSFGQTYEQYF
TRBJ1-2,NA,TRBV28,CASSPSGSGYGYTF
TRBJ1-2,NA,TRBV9,CASSVAGTLGSYGYTF
TRBJ2-7,NA,TRBV13,CASTGGYEYEQYF
TRBJ1-2,few,TRBV9,CASSVADRGVMGGYTF
TRBJ2-7,NA,TRBV9,CASSSGDGGEQYF
TRBJ2-1,once,TRBV7-3,CASSPGTSGGSEQFF
TRBJ2-1,NA,TRBV2,CASSVPGENEQFF
TRBJ1-2,NA,TRBV5-6,CASSLSKGAGYTF
TRBJ2-5,NA,TRBV10-3,CAISERETQYF
TRBJ1-1,NA,TRBV29-1,CSGGGVVNTEAFF
TRBJ2-7,NA,TRBV9,CASSASAGTGYLNEQYF
TRBJ2-2,NA,TRBV7-9,CASSHSQGPGELFF
TRBJ1-2,NA,TRBV27,CASSLMGLGASGNYGYTF
TRBJ2-7,NA,TRBV7-9,CASSQDPPSTSGYEQYF
TRBJ2-7,NA,TRBV19,CASSAGQPYEQYF
TRBJ2-1,once,TRBV13,CASSQRLAGWSSYNEQFF
TRBJ1-2,NA,TRBV4-1,CASSQDWRQGAYGYTF
TRBJ2-5,NA,TRBV5-1,CASELAGGETQYF
TRBJ2-7,NA,TRBV23-1,CASSPDGPSEQYF
TRBJ2-3,NA,TRBV7-6,CASSLNPTGGEGEDTQYF
TRBJ2-1,NA,TRBV9,CASSLSGSYNEQFF